This entry lists 15 T cell receptor beta chains sequenced from one sample in a study of CD8+ T cells in alopecia areata. Sequencing used cDNA as its template, made by extracting RNA and reverse transcribing it. TCRdb's table, derived via immunoSEQ multiplex PCR, lists solely in-frame clones and lacks some. The sample includes over 200,000 clones, 64% of them seen just once. Treatment in this sample: oral pan-JAK inhibitor, 5-10 mg twice daily. The sample was CD4+ T cells sorted from blood, taken at week 4, from a patient treated with tofacitinib. These TCRs come from a human donor with alopecia areata.

The table lists this clone with a few counts. The rearrangement uses TRBV5-1 and TRBJ1-4; 8 bases line up with TRBD1. Germline trimming cut 3 bases from V and 5 bases from J; bases unmatched to any gene: 6. This CDR3 is built from 15 residues. The germline V gene has CDR1 SGHRS and CDR2 YFSETQ. The CDR3 DNA follows: TGCGCCAGCAGCTCGCAGGGGGCGGGGAATGAAAAACTGTTTTTT. Translated, it gives CASSSQGAGNEKLFF.

The CDR3 nucleotides read TGTGCCAGCAGCCAAGCGACCGGGACAGTCCCCTATGGCTACACCTTC. Protein sequence: CASSQATGTVPYGYTF. This sequence joins TRBV14 and TRBJ1-2; 7 bases agree with TRBD1. V lost 1 base and J lost 4; bases outside the gene matches: 9. The CDR3 consists of 16 residues. The germline CDR1 and CDR2 sequences are SGHDN and FVKESK.

This sequence joins TRBV11-1 and TRBJ1-6; no reliable D call. Trimming removed 2 bases from V and 9 bases from J, with 17 bases in between. The germline V gene has CDR1 SGHAT and CDR2 FQDESV (reference sequence). The CDR3 extends over 16 amino acids. The CDR3 region has the DNA TGTGCCAGCAGCTTACATGCGGGGTGGAACGGTTCACCCCTCCACTTT. Its translation: CASSLHAGWNGSPLHF.

CDR3: CASSLGQGAAQETQYF. The CDR3 nucleotides are TGCGCCAGCAGCTTAGGACAGGGTGCAGCACAAGAGACCCAGTACTTC. The gene calls are TRBV5-1 and TRBJ2-5; TRBD1 matches 8 bases. Germline V gene lookup returns CDR1 SGHRS and CDR2 YFSETQ. V dropped 2 bases and J dropped 2; count of bases not matched to a gene: 8. The CDR3 sequence is 16 residues long.

This clone was counted a single time. The J gene is TRBJ2-3, the V gene TRBV29-1; a possible D gene is TRBD2 (5 bases). The V gene lost 6 bases and the J gene lost 0 bases, with 13 bases spanning the gap. There are 14 residues in the CDR3. Germline V lookup: CDR1 SQVTM, CDR2 ANQGSEA. CDR3 in amino acids: CSVDLAPSTDTQYF. DNA for the CDR3: TGCAGCGTGGACTTAGCGCCTAGCACAGATACGCAGTATTTT.

This clone was seen only a few times. The CDR3 region has the DNA TGTGCCAGCAGTTACGGAGAAGATTCACCCCTCCACTTT. This codes for CASSYGEDSPLHF. The chain couples TRBV6-6 to TRBJ1-6; D gene ambiguous. From germline, CDR1 is MNHNY and CDR2 SVGAGI (reference sequence). The ends were cut back, 2 bases at V and 8 bases at J, with 7 bases in the middle. This CDR3 is built from 13 residues.

This clone is a singleton in its sample. The sample carries other DNA sequences with the same CDR3. The chain uses TRBV30 and TRBJ1-1; D is unresolved. Looked up from germline, CDR1 is GTSNPN and CDR2 is SVGIG (reference sequence). The CDR3 extends over 11 amino acids. V shed 2 bases and J shed 6 bases, with 7 bases lying between them. CDR3 in amino acids: CAWSSSAEAFF. The CDR3 DNA is TGTGCCTGGAGTTCTTCCGCTGAAGCTTTCTTT.

This chain links TRBV2 with TRBJ2-1; D gene unclear. Deletions cut 1 base from V and 4 bases from J, with 2 bases between. The CDR3 contains 12 residues. Germline CDR1 is SNHLY and CDR2 is FYNNEI. The CDR3 region has the DNA TGTGCCAGCAGTGAAGAGTACAATGAGCAGTTCTTC. Protein: CASSEEYNEQFF.

The rearrangement uses TRBV5-1 and TRBJ1-5; D might be TRBD1 (6 bases). The CDR3 loop spans 15 amino acids. Trimming removed 0 bases from V and 2 bases from J, with 9 bases in between. Germline CDR1 and CDR2: SGHRS and YFSETQ. In nucleotides, the CDR3 is TGCGCCAGCAGCTTGGGTCGGGGGCGCAATCAGCCCCAGCATTTT. Encoded protein: CASSLGRGRNQPQHF.

The V call is TRBV5-6, the J call TRBJ2-7; 8 bases line up with TRBD1. The CDR3 extends over 15 amino acids. Per the germline V gene, CDR1 is SGHDT and CDR2 is YYEEEE. V was pared by 3 bases and J by 3 bases, with 8 bases of the junction left unmatched. CDR3 DNA: TGTGCCAGCAGCTCCCTCGACAGGGGAAGCTACGAGCAGTACTTC. Its translation is CASSSLDRGSYEQYF.

This rearrangement joins TRBV19 to TRBJ1-5; perhaps TRBD1 as D (6 bases). The germline V and J ends were trimmed by 7 bases and 4 bases, with 11 bases remaining between them. The CDR3 runs 13 residues. Germline loops: CDR1 LNHDA, CDR2 SQIVND (reference sequence). The CDR3 coding sequence is TGTGCCAGTAACAGGGTAGTAAATCAGCCCCAGCATTTT. Translating gives CASNRVVNQPQHF.

The chain couples TRBV25-1 to TRBJ1-2; TRBD1 matches at 12 bases. Unmatched junction bases numbered 12, after V lost 8 bases and J lost 5 bases. Germline V gene sequence: CDR1 MGHDK, CDR2 SYGVNS. The CDR3 is 16 amino acids. CDR3 sequence: CASFGTGGARKYGYTF. The CDR3 region has the DNA TGTGCCAGCTTCGGGACAGGGGGCGCGAGGAAGTATGGCTACACCTTC.

This clone was counted many times. This chain connects TRBV7-6 to TRBJ2-7; 10 nucleotides agree with TRBD2. Germline V lookup: CDR1 SGHVS, CDR2 FNYEAQ. The CDR3 length is 16 residues. J was trimmed by 0 bases and V by 1 base; bases with no gene match: 3. This CDR3 reads CASSLVASGGSYEQYF. The CDR3 region has the DNA TGTGCCAGCAGCTTAGTGGCTAGCGGGGGCTCCTACGAGCAGTACTTC.

This clone was counted a few times. The V and J genes are TRBV11-2 and TRBJ1-2, with D perhaps matching TRBD1 (6 bases). The V gene's germline CDR1 is SGHAT and CDR2 FQNNGV. Between the trimmed V and J ends, which lost 0 bases and 8 bases, there was a span of 13 bases. CDR3 length: 14 amino acids. CDR3 DNA: TGTGCCAGCAGCTTAGAAAGGGCAGGGGCCGGCTACACCTTC. This gives the protein CASSLERAGAGYTF.

Only one count was recorded for this clone. V and J are TRBV27 and TRBJ2-7, with unresolved D. Germline V lookup: CDR1 MNHEY, CDR2 SMNVEV (reference sequence). The CDR3 totals 11 residues. Trimming shortened V by 3 bases and J by 4 bases, and 4 bases separated the two germline ends. The CDR3 sequence: CASSLGYEQYF. The CDR3 region has the DNA TGTGCCAGCAGTTTGGGGTACGAGCAGTACTTC.